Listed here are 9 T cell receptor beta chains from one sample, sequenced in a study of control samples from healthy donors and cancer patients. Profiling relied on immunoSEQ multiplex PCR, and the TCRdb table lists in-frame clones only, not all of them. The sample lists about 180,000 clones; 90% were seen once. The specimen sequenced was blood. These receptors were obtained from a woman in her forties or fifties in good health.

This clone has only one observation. In nucleotides, the CDR3 is TGTGCCAGCAGCTTGGTGGGTCAGGATGGCTACACCTTC. As protein: CASSLVGQDGYTF. The chain couples TRBV5-4 to TRBJ1-2; D is uncertain. Trimming pared 0 bases from V and 6 bases from J, leaving 9 bases between. CDR3 length equals 13 residues. Germline CDR1 is SGHNT and CDR2 is YYREEE (reference sequence).

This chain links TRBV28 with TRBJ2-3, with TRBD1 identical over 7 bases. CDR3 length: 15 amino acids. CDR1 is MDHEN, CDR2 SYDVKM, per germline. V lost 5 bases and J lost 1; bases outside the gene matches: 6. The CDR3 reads CASSPGGQGTDTQYF. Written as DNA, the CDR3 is TGTGCCAGCAGTCCCGGAGGACAGGGCACAGATACGCAGTATTTT.

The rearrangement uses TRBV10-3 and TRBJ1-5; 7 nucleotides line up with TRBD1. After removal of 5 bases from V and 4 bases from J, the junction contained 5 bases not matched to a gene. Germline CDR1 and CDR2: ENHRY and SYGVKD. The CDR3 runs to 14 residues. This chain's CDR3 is CAISSQGGNQPQHF. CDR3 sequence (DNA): TGTGCCATCAGTTCCCAGGGGGGTAATCAGCCCCAGCATTTT.

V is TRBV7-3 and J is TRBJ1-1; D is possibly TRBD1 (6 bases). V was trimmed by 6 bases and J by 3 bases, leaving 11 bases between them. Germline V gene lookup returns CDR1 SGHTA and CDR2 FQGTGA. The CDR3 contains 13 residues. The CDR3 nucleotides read TGTGCCAGCAGTGAACAGGGCTACACTGAAGCTTTCTTT. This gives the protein CASSEQGYTEAFF.

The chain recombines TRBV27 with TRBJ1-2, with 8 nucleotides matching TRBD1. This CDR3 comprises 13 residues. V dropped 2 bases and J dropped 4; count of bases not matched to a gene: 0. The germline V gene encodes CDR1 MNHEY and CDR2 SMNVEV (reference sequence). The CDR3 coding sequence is TGTGCCAGCAGTTTAGACAGGGGCTATGGCTACACCTTC. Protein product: CASSLDRGYGYTF.

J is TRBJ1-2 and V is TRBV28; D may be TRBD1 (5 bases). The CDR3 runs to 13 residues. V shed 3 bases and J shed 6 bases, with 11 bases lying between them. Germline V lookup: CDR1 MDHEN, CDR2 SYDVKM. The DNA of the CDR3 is TGTGCCAGCAGTTTCTACCAGGGCCATGGCTACACCTTC. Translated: CASSFYQGHGYTF.

The CDR3 here is CASSLTSGGVAETQYF. For the CDR3, the DNA is TGTGCCAGCAGCTTGACTAGCGGGGGGGTAGCAGAGACCCAGTACTTC. V is TRBV5-4 and J is TRBJ2-5; 13 nucleotides line up with TRBD2. The CDR3 covers 16 residues. Unmatched junction bases numbered 4, after V lost 1 base and J lost 4 bases. In germline, CDR1 is SGHNT, CDR2 YYREEE (reference sequence).

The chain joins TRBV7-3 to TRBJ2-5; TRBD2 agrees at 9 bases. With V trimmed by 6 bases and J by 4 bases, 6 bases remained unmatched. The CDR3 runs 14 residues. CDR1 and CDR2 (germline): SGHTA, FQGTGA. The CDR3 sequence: CASRPSAGGETQYF. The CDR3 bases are TGTGCCAGCAGGCCCTCAGCGGGAGGAGAGACCCAGTACTTC.

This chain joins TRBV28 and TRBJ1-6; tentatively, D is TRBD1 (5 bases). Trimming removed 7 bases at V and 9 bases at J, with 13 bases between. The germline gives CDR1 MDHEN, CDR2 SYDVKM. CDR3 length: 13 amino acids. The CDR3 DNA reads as TGTGCCAGCACCTTGGAAGGGACTTCACCCCTCCACTTT. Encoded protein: CASTLEGTSPLHF. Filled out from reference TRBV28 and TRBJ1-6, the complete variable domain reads DVKVTQSSRYLVKRTGEKVFLECVQDMDHENMFWYRQDPGLGLRLIYFSYDVKMKEKGDIPEGYSVSREKKERFSLILESASTNQTSMYLCASTLEGTSPLHFGNGTRLTVT.